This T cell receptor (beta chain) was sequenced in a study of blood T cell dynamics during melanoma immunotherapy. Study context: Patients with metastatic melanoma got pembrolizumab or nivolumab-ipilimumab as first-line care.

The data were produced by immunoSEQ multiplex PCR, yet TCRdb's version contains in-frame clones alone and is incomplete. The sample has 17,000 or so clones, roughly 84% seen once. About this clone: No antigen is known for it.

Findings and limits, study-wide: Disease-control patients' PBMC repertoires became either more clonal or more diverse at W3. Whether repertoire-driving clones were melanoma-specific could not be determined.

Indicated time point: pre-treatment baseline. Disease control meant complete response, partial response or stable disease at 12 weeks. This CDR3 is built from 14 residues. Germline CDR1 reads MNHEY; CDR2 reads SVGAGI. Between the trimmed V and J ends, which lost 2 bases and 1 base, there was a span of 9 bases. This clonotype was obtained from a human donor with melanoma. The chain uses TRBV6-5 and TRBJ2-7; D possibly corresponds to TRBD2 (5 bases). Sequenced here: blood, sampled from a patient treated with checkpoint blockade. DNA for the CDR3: TGTGCCAGCAGTTACGGAGCGGCTTCCTACGAGCAGTACTTC. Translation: CASSYGAASYEQYF.